The 3 T cell receptor beta chains given below trace back to one sample, sequenced in a study of beta chain features in type 1 diabetes (dated by TCRdb to the late 2010s). No antigens are known for them. The research as a whole found: In all four CD4+ subsets, TCRB CDR3 length was moderately but significantly shorter in type 1 diabetes patients.

The library was generated by the immunoSEQ multiplex PCR assay. The High Capacity cDNA Reverse Transcription Kit was used to reverse transcribe all of the isolated RNA, meaning that expressed TCRB transcripts were what got sequenced. In its TCRdb copy, this immuneACCESS table keeps in-frame sequences only and misses some clones. Where compared with another copy, unresolved V genes explain less than half of these, and the others have no known cause. In all, the sample holds some 48,000 clones, and roughly 40% of those were seen once. About 0.13% of the sample goes to the ten largest clones. Sequencing input: stem cell memory CD4+ T cells from blood. The sample's cell subset or site, from its label and the paper: stem cell-like memory CD4+ T cells. The receptors stem from a man younger than 45 with type 1 diabetes.

This clone has more than one count but fewer than ten. V usage is TRBV28 and J usage is TRBJ2-7; 7 bases fit TRBD2. The CDR3 runs 14 residues. The germline CDR1 and CDR2 sequences are MDHEN and SYDVKM. With 6 bases clipped from V and 2 bases from J, the junction kept 7 bases outside the gene matches. Here the CDR3 DNA reads TGTGCCAGCAGAGAGGAGAGCGGGACCTACGAGCAGTACTTC. This translates into CASREESGTYEQYF. The complete variable domain, with remaining parts taken from reference TRBV28 and TRBJ2-7, reads DVKVTQSSRYLVKRTGEKVFLECVQDMDHENMFWYRQDPGLGLRLIYFSYDVKMKEKGDIPEGYSVSREKKERFSLILESASTNQTSMYLCASREESGTYEQYFGPGTRLTVT.

The V call is TRBV28, the J call TRBJ2-3; D is unresolved. CDR1 is MDHEN, CDR2 SYDVKM, per germline. This CDR3 contains 16 residues. Trimming took off 5 bases at V and 1 base at J, with 16 bases between the two ends. The CDR3 DNA sequence: TGTGCCAGCAGTCTTCCCGGGTCTTTCCGCACAGATACGCAGTATTTT. This gives the protein CASSLPGSFRTDTQYF.

This chain joins TRBV6-5 and TRBJ2-2; TRBD2 aligns across 8 bases. Germline V lookup: CDR1 MNHEY, CDR2 SVGAGI. This CDR3 comprises 16 residues. Unmatched junction bases numbered 4, after V lost 2 bases and J lost 2 bases. The CDR3 nucleotides read TGTGCCAGCAGTTACACTACTAGCGGAAACACCGGGGAGCTGTTTTTT. Its protein product is CASSYTTSGNTGELFF.